A selection of T cell receptor beta chains follows, all from one sample in a study of glioma-infiltrating T cells. Each CDR3 protein is one row after TCRdb ran MiXCR on the multiplex PCR reads. The sample consists of 150,000 or so distinct CDR3 sequences, about two fifths of them appearing once. The sequenced material came from glioma tissue, nonneoplastic brain tissue, or PBMCs (not recorded which). These receptors all come from a human donor with low-grade glioma or glioblastoma, undergoing nonglioma brain surgery, or in good health (not recorded which). Both conserved end residues are part of each CDR3. A D gene is named only where the DNA matches it firmly. For some rows the clone size is stated as once, few or many, or as a class when expanded; others skip it.

j_call v_call d_call clone_size cdr3_nt cdr3_aa
TRBJ2-7 TRBV6-1 NA many TGTGCCAGCAGTTATCGGGTCGAATCCTACGAGCAGTACTTC CASSYRVESYEQYF
TRBJ1-3 TRBV7-8 NA NA TGTGCCAGCAGCTCCCTCCCGGAGGGCTCCTCTGGAAACACCATATATTTT CASSSLPEGSSGNTIYF
TRBJ1-3 TRBV6-8 NA few TGTGCATCTGCGGGTGGAAACACCATATATTTT CASAGGNTIYF
TRBJ2-7 TRBV6-1 NA many TGTGCCAGCAGCTCCCCCGGTGAAGGCTACGAGCAGTACTTC CASSSPGEGYEQYF
TRBJ2-7 TRBV27 TRBD2 NA TGTGCCAGCAGTTCGGGACTAGCGGGACGGGAGCAGTACTTC CASSSGLAGREQYF
TRBJ2-1 TRBV6-1 NA NA TGTGCCAGCAGGCCCCTAGCAAGCTCCTACAATGAGCAGTTCTTC CASRPLASSYNEQFF
TRBJ2-7 TRBV4-2 NA NA TGTGCCAGCAGCCAAGATCTTTCGGACGGCGGGGAGGAGCAGTACTTC CASSQDLSDGGEEQYF
TRBJ2-1 TRBV18 NA few TGTGCCAGCTCACCATTGGACAGTTCCAATGAGCAGTTCTTC CASSPLDSSNEQFF
TRBJ1-5 TRBV7-2 NA NA TGTGCCAGCAGCCCCAGGGTCAATCAGCCCCAGCATTTT CASSPRVNQPQHF
TRBJ2-1 TRBV28 NA few TGTGCCAGCAGTTTAGGGACCTACAATGAGCAGTTCTTC CASSLGTYNEQFF
TRBJ2-7 TRBV2 NA few TGTGCCAGCAGTGAACAGGCTGAGCAGTACTTC CASSEQAEQYF
TRBJ2-5 TRBV7-2 NA NA TGTGCCCGCAGCTTAGGCATTAACGGCGAGACCCAGTACTTC CARSLGINGETQYF
TRBJ2-5 TRBV15 NA NA TGTGCCACCAGCAGAGATCCTGGGGAGACCCAGTACTTC CATSRDPGETQYF
TRBJ1-1 TRBV27 TRBD1 few TGTGCCAGCAGTTCGGGACAGAGTGAAGCTTTCTTT CASSSGQSEAFF
TRBJ1-5 TRBV24-1 TRBD1 NA TGTGCCACCAGTACTGGGACAGGGGTAAATCAGCCCCAGCATTTT CATSTGTGVNQPQHF
TRBJ2-7 TRBV7-8 TRBD1 few TGTGCCAGCAGCATAGGGACAGGGGATGGTGAGCAGTACTTC CASSIGTGDGEQYF
TRBJ1-3 TRBV6-1 NA many TGTGCCAGCAGGGACATATCTGGAAACACCATATATTTT CASRDISGNTIYF
TRBJ2-2 TRBV27 TRBD2 NA TGTGCCAGCAGTTTAGCGGGGGAAGGGAACGGGGAGCTGTTTTTT CASSLAGEGNGELFF
TRBJ1-1 TRBV20-1 TRBD1 NA TGCAGTGGATCACAGGGGCTGAACACTGAAGCTTTCTTT CSGSQGLNTEAFF
TRBJ2-1 TRBV20-1 TRBD1 few TGCAGTGCTAGAGTGCGCGATCGGAGGGACAGGGGGTACAATGAGCAGTTCTTC CSARVRDRRDRGYNEQFF
TRBJ2-3 TRBV12-3/TRBV12-4 TRBD2 few TGTGCCAGCAGTTCCGGACTAGCGGGAGTCACAGATACGCAGTATTTT CASSSGLAGVTDTQYF
TRBJ1-3 TRBV10-3 NA few TGTGCCATCAGGAAAACTGGCAACTCTGGAAACACCATATATTTT CAIRKTGNSGNTIYF
TRBJ1-1 TRBV20-1 NA NA TGCAGTGCGCCGAATATAGGGGGTGGCACTGAAGCTTTCTTT CSAPNIGGGTEAFF
TRBJ1-1 TRBV20-1 NA NA TGCAGTGCTGTGGGGGGGTCTGAAGCTTTCTTT CSAVGGSEAFF
TRBJ1-2 TRBV28 NA NA TGTGCCAGCAGTTTAGGGGGCTGGTATGGCTACACCTTC CASSLGGWYGYTF
TRBJ1-1 TRBV6-2/TRBV6-3 NA NA TGTGCCAGCAGAGAAAGGGGCACCACTGAAGCTTTCTTT CASRERGTTEAFF
TRBJ2-1 TRBV20-1 NA few TGCAGTGCCACCCCCATGGAAGGGTCGGATGAGCAGTTCTTC CSATPMEGSDEQFF
TRBJ2-5 TRBV7-2 NA NA TGTGCCAGCAGCCCGAGTCGAAATAGCAAACAAGAGACCCAGTACTTC CASSPSRNSKQETQYF
TRBJ1-6 TRBV6-1 NA few TGTGCCAGCACACCGGGCCTAACGGGCTCACCCCTCCACTTT CASTPGLTGSPLHF
TRBJ1-2 TRBV25-1 NA NA TGTGCCAGCAGTGAATTAGCAGATAACTATGGCTACACCTTC CASSELADNYGYTF
TRBJ2-3 TRBV27 NA NA TGTGCCAGCAGGCCGGGGTTCACAGATACGCAGTATTTT CASRPGFTDTQYF
TRBJ1-2 TRBV6-1 TRBD1 NA TGTGCCAGCAGTGGAGCATTCGACAGGGTCGACTATGGCTACACCTTC CASSGAFDRVDYGYTF
TRBJ2-1 TRBV27 TRBD2 medium-sized TGTGCCACCTCCGAACGCGGGAGGCCTTACAATGAGCAGTTCTTC CATSERGRPYNEQFF
TRBJ1-4 TRBV12-3/TRBV12-4 NA once TGTGCCAGCAGTGAGGGCTATAATGAAAAACTGTTTTTT CASSEGYNEKLFF
TRBJ1-5 TRBV20-1 NA few TGCAGTGCTAGATTCGGCGGATTCAATCAGCCCCAGCATTTT CSARFGGFNQPQHF
TRBJ2-1 TRBV7-9 NA NA TGTGCCAGCAGCCTTGAGGGAAATGAGCAGTTCTTC CASSLEGNEQFF
TRBJ1-5 TRBV7-8 NA NA TGTGCCAGCAGCCCCACGGCCATTAGCAATCAGCCCCAGCATTTT CASSPTAISNQPQHF
TRBJ2-5 TRBV27 NA NA TGTGCCAGCAGCCTGAGCCAGTACCAAGAGACCCAGTACTTC CASSLSQYQETQYF
TRBJ1-6 TRBV6-1 NA NA TGTGCCAGCAGAGTCCCAGGGTCGGTGCCCCTCCACTTT CASRVPGSVPLHF
TRBJ2-1 TRBV15 NA few TGTGCCACCAGCAGAGATTTGCAGGGGGGTTATGAGCAGTTCTTC CATSRDLQGGYEQFF
TRBJ2-1 TRBV6-2/TRBV6-3 NA NA TGTGCCACCGACCATCTTAATGAGCAGTTCTTC CATDHLNEQFF
TRBJ1-6 TRBV6-2/TRBV6-3 TRBD1 NA TGTGCCAGCAGACAAGGGACAGGTCACTCACCCCTCCACTTT CASRQGTGHSPLHF
TRBJ2-7 TRBV25-1 NA NA TGTGCCAGCAGCCCCAATCGGGGGAATATCGACGAGCAGTACTTC CASSPNRGNIDEQYF
TRBJ1-1 TRBV2 NA few TGTGCCAGCAGGGTTAGGGGGAACACTGAAGCTTTCTTT CASRVRGNTEAFF
TRBJ2-1 TRBV6-2/TRBV6-3 NA NA TGTGCCAGCAGTTTCCTCTATAGCGAAAACTCCTACAATGAGCAGTTCTTC CASSFLYSENSYNEQFF
TRBJ2-3 TRBV7-2 NA NA TGTGCCAGCAGATATAGACTAGCAGATACGCAGTATTTT CASRYRLADTQYF
TRBJ2-2 TRBV7-2 NA NA TGTGCCAGCGGGACAATGAACACCGGGGAGCTGTTTTTT CASGTMNTGELFF
TRBJ2-3 TRBV7-8 TRBD1 few TGTGCCAGCAGCTTAGAATGGACAGGGACAGATACGCAGTATTTT CASSLEWTGTDTQYF
TRBJ2-3 TRBV7-2 TRBD1 many TGTGCCAGCAGCCGTACGGGACAGGGTGTAGGCACAGATACGCAGTATTTT CASSRTGQGVGTDTQYF
TRBJ1-1 TRBV6-1 NA many TGTGCCAGCAGTACCCCCGGACAGTCTGCTGAAGCTTTCTTT CASSTPGQSAEAFF
TRBJ2-3 TRBV6-2/TRBV6-3 NA NA TGTGCCAGCAGTGGACACTTAGATACGCAGTATTTT CASSGHLDTQYF
TRBJ1-6 TRBV2 TRBD1 NA TGTGCCAGCAGTAAACAGGGGGAATCACCCCTCCACTTT CASSKQGESPLHF
TRBJ2-1 TRBV6-1 NA many TGTGCCAGCAGGGAGGGTCCCAATGAGCAGTTCTTC CASREGPNEQFF
TRBJ2-3 TRBV7-2 NA NA TGTGCCCGCAGCCGCCCGGGACAAGGGGAAAAGTTT CARSRPGQGEKF
TRBJ2-2 TRBV6-5 NA few TGTGCCAGCAGTGGCGGAGCGAACACCGGGGAGCTGTTTTTT CASSGGANTGELFF
TRBJ1-1 TRBV27 TRBD1 NA TGTGCCAGCAGTTTAATAGGGGGCAAAGCTTTCTTT CASSLIGGKAFF